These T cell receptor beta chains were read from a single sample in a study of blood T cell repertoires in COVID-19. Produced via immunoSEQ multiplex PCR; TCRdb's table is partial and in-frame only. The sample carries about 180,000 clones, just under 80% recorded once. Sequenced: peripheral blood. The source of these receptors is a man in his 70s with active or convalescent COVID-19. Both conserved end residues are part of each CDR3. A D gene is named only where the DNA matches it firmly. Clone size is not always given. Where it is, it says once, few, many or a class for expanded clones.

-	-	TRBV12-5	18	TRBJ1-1	CASGLYHTGALSETEAFF	TGTGCTAGTGGTTTGTATCATACAGGTGCGCTTTCTGAAACTGAAGCTTTCTTT
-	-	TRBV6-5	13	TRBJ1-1	CASSWDTNTEAFF	TGTGCCAGCAGTTGGGACACGAACACTGAAGCTTTCTTT
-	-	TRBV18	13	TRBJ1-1	CASSPSRDTEAFF	TGTGCCAGCTCACCCTCGAGGGACACTGAAGCTTTCTTT
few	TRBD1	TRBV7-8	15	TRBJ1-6	CASSFDRAGNSPLHF	TGTGCCAGCAGCTTCGACAGGGCCGGGAATTCACCCCTCCACTTT
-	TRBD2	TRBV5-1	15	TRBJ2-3	CASSSGTSGADTQYF	TGCGCCAGCAGCTCAGGGACTAGCGGGGCAGATACGCAGTATTTT
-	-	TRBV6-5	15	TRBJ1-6	CASSYSTGSNSPLHF	TGTGCCAGCAGTTACTCAACAGGGAGTAATTCACCCCTCCACTTT
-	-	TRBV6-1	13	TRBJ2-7	CASSEANRDEQYF	TGTGCCAGCAGTGAAGCGAACAGGGACGAGCAGTACTTC
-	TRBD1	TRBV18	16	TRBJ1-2	CASSPSGTGENYGYTF	TGTGCCAGCTCCCCATCCGGGACAGGGGAAAACTATGGCTACACCTTC
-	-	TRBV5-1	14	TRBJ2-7	CASSRGQRTYEQYF	TGCGCCAGCAGCAGAGGACAGAGGACCTACGAGCAGTACTTC
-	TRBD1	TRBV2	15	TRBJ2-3	CASSNGQGGTDTQYF	TGTGCCAGCAGTAACGGACAGGGAGGCACAGATACGCAGTATTTT
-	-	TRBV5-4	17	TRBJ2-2	CASTTRGGTLNTGELFF	TGTGCCAGCACCACTAGAGGGGGTACGCTGAACACCGGGGAGCTGTTTTTT
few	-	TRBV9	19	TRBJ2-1	CASNQGKRTAQYSYNEQFF	TGTGCCAGCAACCAGGGGAAGCGGACCGCTCAATACTCCTACAATGAGCAGTTCTTC
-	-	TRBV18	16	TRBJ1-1	CASSPVAGAVDAEAFF	TGTGCCAGCTCGCCGGTGGCAGGTGCAGTTGACGCTGAAGCTTTCTTT
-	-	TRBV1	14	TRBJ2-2	CTSSQVGGTGELFF	TGCACCAGCAGCCAAGTAGGGGGCACCGGGGAGCTGTTTTTT
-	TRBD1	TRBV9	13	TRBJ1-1	CASSVRTGDSAFF	TGTGCCAGCAGCGTCCGGACAGGGGACTCGGCTTTCTTT
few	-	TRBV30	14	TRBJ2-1	CAWTRGITYNEQFF	TGTGCCTGGACAAGGGGCATAACCTACAATGAGCAGTTCTTC
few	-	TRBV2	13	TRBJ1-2	CASSATGWSGYTF	TGTGCCAGCAGTGCCACAGGGTGGAGTGGCTACACCTTC
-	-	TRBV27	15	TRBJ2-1	CASSLDGVAYNEQFF	TGTGCCAGCAGTTTAGATGGAGTGGCTTACAATGAGCAGTTCTTC
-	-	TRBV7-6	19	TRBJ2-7	CASSNPTGAYIVRNYEQYF	TGTGCCAGCAGCAATCCCACTGGGGCGTATATTGTACGAAACTACGAGCAGTACTTC
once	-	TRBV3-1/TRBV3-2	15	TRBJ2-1	CASSQDLDSRRSQFF	TGTGCCAGCAGCCAAGACCTAGACTCCCGTCGATCGCAGTTCTTC
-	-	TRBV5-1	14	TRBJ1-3	CASSLQGPESGIYF	TGCGCCAGCAGCTTACAGGGACCCGAGTCGGGCATATATTTT
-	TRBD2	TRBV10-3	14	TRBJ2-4	CATSSGRDKNIQYF	TGTGCCACTTCTAGCGGGAGGGACAAAAACATTCAGTACTTC
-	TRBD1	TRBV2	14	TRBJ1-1	CASRPGQGGTEAFF	TGTGCCAGCAGACCCGGACAGGGAGGCACTGAAGCTTTCTTT
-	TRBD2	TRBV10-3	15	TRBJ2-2	CAIGTSGSRFGELFF	TGTGCCATCGGGACTAGCGGGTCGAGGTTCGGGGAGCTGTTTTTT
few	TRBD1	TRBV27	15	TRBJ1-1	CASSLLGQVHTEAFF	TGTGCCAGCAGTTTATTAGGACAGGTCCACACTGAAGCTTTCTTT
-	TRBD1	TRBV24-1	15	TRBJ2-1	CATSPSGGTYNEQFF	TGTGCCACCAGTCCGTCAGGGGGTACTTACAATGAGCAGTTCTTC
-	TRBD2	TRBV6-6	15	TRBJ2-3	CATFQPPRGVDTQYF	TGTGCCACCTTCCAACCGCCCCGGGGGGTAGATACGCAGTATTTT
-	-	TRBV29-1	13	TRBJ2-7	CSVEKHRAAEQYF	TGCAGCGTTGAAAAACACAGGGCAGCCGAGCAGTACTTC
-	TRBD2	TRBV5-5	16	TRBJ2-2	CASSHPRGENTGELFF	TGTGCCAGCAGCCACCCCCGGGGGGAGAACACCGGGGAGCTGTTTTTT
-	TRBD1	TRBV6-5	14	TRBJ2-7	CASSYGTGGAEQYF	TGTGCCAGCAGTTACGGGACAGGGGGTGCGGAGCAGTACTTC
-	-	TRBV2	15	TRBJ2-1	CASSGRQVINNEQFF	TGTGCCAGCAGTGGAAGACAGGTTATAAACAATGAGCAGTTCTTC
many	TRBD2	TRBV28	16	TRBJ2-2	CASSLFSGGNPGELFF	TGTGCCAGCAGTTTATTTAGCGGGGGGAATCCCGGGGAGCTGTTTTTT
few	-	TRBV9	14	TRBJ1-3	CASSYDDEVNTIYF	TGTGCCAGCAGCTATGACGACGAGGTGAACACCATATATTTT
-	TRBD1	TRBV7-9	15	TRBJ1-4	CASSSPGTGREKLFF	TGTGCCAGCAGCTCTCCCGGGACAGGGCGGGAAAAACTGTTTTTT
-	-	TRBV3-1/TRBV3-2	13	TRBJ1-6	CASSQGGDSPLHF	TGTGCCAGCAGCCAAGGAGGAGATTCACCCCTCCACTTT
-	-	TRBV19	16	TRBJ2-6	CASSIHRVTGANVLTF	TGTGCCAGTAGTATACACAGGGTAACCGGGGCCAACGTCCTGACTTTC
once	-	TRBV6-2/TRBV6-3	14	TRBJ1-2	CASSPTGESRGYTF	TGTGCCAGCAGCCCGACCGGCGAGTCTAGGGGCTACACCTTC
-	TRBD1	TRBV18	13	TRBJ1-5	CASSSDRRQPQHF	TGTGCCAGCTCGTCGGACAGGCGACAACCCCAGCATTTT
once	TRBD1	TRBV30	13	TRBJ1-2	CAWIFGTGGGYTF	TGTGCCTGGATTTTCGGGACAGGGGGAGGCTACACCTTC
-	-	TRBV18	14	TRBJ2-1	CASSPPTSAHEQFF	TGTGCCAGCTCACCACCAACTAGTGCCCATGAGCAGTTCTTC
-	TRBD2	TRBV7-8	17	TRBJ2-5	CASSPGTSGGYQETQYF	TGTGCCAGCAGCCCCGGGACTAGCGGGGGATACCAAGAGACCCAGTACTTC
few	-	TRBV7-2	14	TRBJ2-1	CASSLDSQYNEQFF	TGTGCCAGCAGCTTGGACTCACAATACAATGAGCAGTTCTTC
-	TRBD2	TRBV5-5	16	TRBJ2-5	CASSRAGGSQGETQYF	TGTGCCAGCAGCCGCGCGGGAGGGTCTCAAGGGGAGACCCAGTACTTC
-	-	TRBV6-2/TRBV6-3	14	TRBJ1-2	CASSYSGQNYGYTF	TGTGCCAGCAGTTACTCTGGGCAGAACTATGGCTACACCTTC
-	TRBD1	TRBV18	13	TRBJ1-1	CASSPGQGVETFF	TGTGCCAGCTCACCGGGACAGGGAGTGGAAACTTTCTTT
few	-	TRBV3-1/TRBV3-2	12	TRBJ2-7	CASSQMGREQYF	TGTGCCAGCAGCCAAATGGGGCGCGAGCAGTACTTC
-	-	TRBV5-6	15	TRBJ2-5	CASSFNRALGETQYF	TGTGCCAGCAGCTTCAACAGGGCCCTCGGAGAGACCCAGTACTTC
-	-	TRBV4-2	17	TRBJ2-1	CASSQVQTISSYNEQFF	TGTGCCAGCAGCCAAGTTCAGACTATCTCCTCCTACAATGAGCAGTTCTTC
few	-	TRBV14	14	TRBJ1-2	CARDYGAVGYGYTF	TGTGCCAGGGATTATGGGGCCGTGGGCTATGGCTACACCTTC
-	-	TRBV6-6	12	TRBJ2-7	CASSYGPYEQYF	TGTGCCAGCAGTTACGGCCCCTACGAGCAGTACTTC
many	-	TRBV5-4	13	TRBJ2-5	CASSFSPAETQYF	TGTGCCAGCAGCTTTAGTCCCGCAGAGACCCAGTACTTC
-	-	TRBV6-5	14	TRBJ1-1	CASNRAGDGTEAFF	TGTGCCAGCAACCGAGCAGGGGACGGTACTGAAGCTTTCTTT
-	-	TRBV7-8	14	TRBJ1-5	CASSLANSNQPQHF	TGTGCCAGCAGCTTGGCCAATAGCAATCAGCCCCAGCATTTT
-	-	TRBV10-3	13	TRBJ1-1	CAISESAGTEAFF	TGTGCCATCAGTGAGTCGGCAGGGACTGAAGCTTTCTTT
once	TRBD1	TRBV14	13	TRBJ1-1	CASSRIQGTEAFF	TGTGCCAGCAGCCGGATACAGGGGACTGAAGCTTTCTTT
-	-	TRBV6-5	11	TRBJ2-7	CASKGFSEQYF	TGTGCCAGCAAGGGGTTCAGCGAGCAGTACTTC
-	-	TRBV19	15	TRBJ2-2	CASSPIEANTGELFF	TGTGCCAGTAGTCCAATTGAGGCGAACACCGGGGAGCTGTTTTTT
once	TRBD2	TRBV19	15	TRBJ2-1	CASSMGRLAYNEQFF	TGTGCCAGTAGTATGGGAAGACTAGCATACAATGAGCAGTTCTTC
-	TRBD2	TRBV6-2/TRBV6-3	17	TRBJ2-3	CASSYSSQRGLTDTQYF	TGTGCCAGCAGTTACAGTTCACAGCGGGGGCTCACAGATACGCAGTATTTT